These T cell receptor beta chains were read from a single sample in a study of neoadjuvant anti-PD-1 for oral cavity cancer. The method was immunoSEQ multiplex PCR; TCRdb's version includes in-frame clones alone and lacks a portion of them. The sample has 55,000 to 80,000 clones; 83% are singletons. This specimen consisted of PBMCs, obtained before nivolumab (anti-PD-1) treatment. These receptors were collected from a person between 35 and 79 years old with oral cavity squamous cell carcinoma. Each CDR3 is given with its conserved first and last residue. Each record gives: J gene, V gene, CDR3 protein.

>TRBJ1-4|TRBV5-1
CASSLAGANEKLFF
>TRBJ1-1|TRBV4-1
CASSSPDWWGLAEAFF
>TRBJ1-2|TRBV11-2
CASRRKGRPANYGYTF
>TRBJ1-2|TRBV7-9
CASSLAGSEGYTF
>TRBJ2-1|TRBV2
CASSEGGLAGGRLFF
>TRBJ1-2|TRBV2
CASSDRRDGYTF
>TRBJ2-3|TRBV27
CASTSLGTDTQYF
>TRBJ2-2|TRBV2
CASSGTSTGELFF
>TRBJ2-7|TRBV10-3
CATGQATYEQYF
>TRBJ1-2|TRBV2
CASILIPGTGAGYTF
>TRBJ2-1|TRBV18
CASSLQSGTVIHNEQFF
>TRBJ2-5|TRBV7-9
CASSLMGLAAQETQYF
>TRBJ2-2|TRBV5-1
CASRSLSNTGELFF
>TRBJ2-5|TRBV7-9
CASSNQGRETQYF
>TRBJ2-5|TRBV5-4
CASSHGASEEETQYF
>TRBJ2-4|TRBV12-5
CASGSTGTGPLVYF
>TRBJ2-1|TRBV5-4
CASSLSGSYNEQFF
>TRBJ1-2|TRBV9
CASSVGGQGAIGYTF
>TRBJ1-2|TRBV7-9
CASSQVHRSYGYTF
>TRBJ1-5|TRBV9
CASSAARIGQPQHF
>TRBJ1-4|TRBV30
CAWSVGTANEKLFF
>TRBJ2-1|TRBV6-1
CASSEAYNNEQFF
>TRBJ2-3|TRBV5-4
CASRISGSPTDTQYF
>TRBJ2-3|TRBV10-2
CASSELIAADTQYF
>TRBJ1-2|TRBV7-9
CASSLWRGYYGYTF
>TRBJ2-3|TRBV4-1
CASSQAGLAGSTDTQYF
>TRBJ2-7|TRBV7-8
CASSYTGSGSYEQYF
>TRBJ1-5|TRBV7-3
CSPGAPHF
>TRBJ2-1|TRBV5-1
CASSSTSGGRNEQFF
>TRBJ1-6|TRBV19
CASRSSYNSPLHF
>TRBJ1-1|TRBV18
CASSPFSTGVGDTEAFF
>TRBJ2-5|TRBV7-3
CASSSRGLGETQYF
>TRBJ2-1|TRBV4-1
CASSHVTGSYNEQFF
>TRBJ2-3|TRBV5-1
CASSTTLAGATDTQYF
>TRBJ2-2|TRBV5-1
CASSLAPLPNTGELFF
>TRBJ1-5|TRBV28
CASRGWAGTMGEPQHF
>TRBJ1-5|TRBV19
CASSPPNQPQHF
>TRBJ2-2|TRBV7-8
CASGGASGSTGELFF
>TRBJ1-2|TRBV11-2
CASSLDQGLRYGYTF
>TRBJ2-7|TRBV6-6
CASSYGWGSDYEQYF
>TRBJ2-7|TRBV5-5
CASRTRDGSYEQYF
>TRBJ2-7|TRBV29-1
CSVEGQGLYEQYF
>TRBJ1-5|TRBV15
CATSRARRGGPKPQHF